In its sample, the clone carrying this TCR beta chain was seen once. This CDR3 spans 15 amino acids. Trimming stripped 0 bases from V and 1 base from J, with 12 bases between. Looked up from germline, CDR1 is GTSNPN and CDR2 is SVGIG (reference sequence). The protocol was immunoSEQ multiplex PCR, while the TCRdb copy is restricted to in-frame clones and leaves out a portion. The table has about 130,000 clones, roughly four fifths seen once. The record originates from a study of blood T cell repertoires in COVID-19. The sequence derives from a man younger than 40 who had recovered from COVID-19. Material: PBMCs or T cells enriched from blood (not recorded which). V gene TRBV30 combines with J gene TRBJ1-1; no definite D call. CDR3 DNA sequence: TGTGCCTGGAGTGTAAAGGCGGCAGAGAACACTGAAGCTTTCTTT. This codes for CAWSVKAAENTEAFF.